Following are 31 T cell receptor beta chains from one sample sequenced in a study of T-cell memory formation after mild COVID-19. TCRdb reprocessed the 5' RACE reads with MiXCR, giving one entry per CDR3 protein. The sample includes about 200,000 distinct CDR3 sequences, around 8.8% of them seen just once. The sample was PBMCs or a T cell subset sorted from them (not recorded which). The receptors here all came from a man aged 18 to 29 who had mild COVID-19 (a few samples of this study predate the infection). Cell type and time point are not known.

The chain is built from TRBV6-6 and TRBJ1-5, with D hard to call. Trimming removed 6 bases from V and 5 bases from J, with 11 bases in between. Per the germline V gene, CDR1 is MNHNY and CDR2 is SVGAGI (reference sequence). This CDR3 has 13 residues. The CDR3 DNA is TGTGCCAGCAGACGTCCTGGGGATCAGCCCCAGCATTTT. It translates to CASRRPGDQPQHF.

The CDR3 sequence: CASGGTGFNEKLFF. The CDR3 bases are TGTGCCAGCGGCGGGACAGGGTTTAATGAAAAACTGTTTTTT. J is TRBJ1-4 and V is TRBV6-5; 9 nucleotides match TRBD1. The CDR3 has 14 amino acids. V dropped 8 bases and J dropped 4; count of bases not matched to a gene: 5. Germline V gene lookup returns CDR1 MNHEY and CDR2 SVGAGI.

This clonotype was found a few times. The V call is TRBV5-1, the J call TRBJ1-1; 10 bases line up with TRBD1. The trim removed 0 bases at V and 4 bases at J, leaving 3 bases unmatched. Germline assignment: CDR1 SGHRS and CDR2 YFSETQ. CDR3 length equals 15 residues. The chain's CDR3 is CASSLGTGGGTEAFF. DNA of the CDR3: TGCGCCAGCAGCTTGGGGACAGGGGGAGGCACTGAAGCTTTCTTT. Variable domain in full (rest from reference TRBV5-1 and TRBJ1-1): KAGVTQTPRYLIKTRGQQVTLSCSPISGHRSVSWYQQTPGQGLQFLFEYFSETQRNKGNFPGRFSGRQFSNSRSEMNVSTLELGDSALYLCASSLGTGGGTEAFFGQGTRLTVV.

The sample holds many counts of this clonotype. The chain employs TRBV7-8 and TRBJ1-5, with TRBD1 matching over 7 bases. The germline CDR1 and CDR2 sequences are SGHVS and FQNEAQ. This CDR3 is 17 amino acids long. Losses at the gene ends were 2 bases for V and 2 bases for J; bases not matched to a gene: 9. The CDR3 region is CASSLHTRQGGNQPQHF. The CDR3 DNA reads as TGTGCCAGCAGCTTACACACGCGACAGGGTGGCAATCAGCCCCAGCATTTT. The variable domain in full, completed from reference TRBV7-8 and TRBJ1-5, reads GAGVSQSPRYKVAKRGQDVALRCDPISGHVSLFWYQQALGQGPEFLTYFQNEAQLDKSGLPSDRFFAERPEGSVSTLKIQRTQQEDSAVYLCASSLHTRQGGNQPQHFGDGTRLSIL.

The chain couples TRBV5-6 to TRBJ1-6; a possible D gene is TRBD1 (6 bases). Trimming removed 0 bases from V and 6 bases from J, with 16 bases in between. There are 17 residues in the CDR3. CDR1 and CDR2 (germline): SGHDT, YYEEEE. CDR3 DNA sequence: TGTGCCAGCAGCTTGGGGGTCAGGGGATCGCGTAATTCACCCCTCCACTTT. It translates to CASSLGVRGSRNSPLHF. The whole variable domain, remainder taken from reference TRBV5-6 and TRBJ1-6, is DAGVTQSPTHLIKTRGQQVTLRCSPKSGHDTVSWYQQALGQGPQFIFQYYEEEERQRGNFPDRFSGHQFPNYSSELNVNALLLGDSALYLCASSLGVRGSRNSPLHFGNGTRLTVT.

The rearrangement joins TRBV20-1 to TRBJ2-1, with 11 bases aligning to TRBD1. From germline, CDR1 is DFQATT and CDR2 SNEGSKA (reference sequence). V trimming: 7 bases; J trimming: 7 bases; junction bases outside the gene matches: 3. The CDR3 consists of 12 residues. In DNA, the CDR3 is TGCAGTGTCGGACAGGGGGCGAATGAGCAGTTCTTC. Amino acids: CSVGQGANEQFF.

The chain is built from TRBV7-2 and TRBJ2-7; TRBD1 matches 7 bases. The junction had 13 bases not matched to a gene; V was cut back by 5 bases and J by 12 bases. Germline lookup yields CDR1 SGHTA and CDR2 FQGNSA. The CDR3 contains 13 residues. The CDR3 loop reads CASSLRDSRSMYF. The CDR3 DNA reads TGTGCCAGCAGCCTCCGGGACAGTCGTTCGATGTACTTC. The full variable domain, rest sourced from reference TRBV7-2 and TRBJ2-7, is GAGVSQSPSNKVTEKGKDVELRCDPISGHTALYWYRQSLGQGLEFLIYFQGNSAPDKSGLPSDRFSAERTGGSVSTLTIQRTQQEDSAVYLCASSLRDSRSMYFGPGTRLTVT.

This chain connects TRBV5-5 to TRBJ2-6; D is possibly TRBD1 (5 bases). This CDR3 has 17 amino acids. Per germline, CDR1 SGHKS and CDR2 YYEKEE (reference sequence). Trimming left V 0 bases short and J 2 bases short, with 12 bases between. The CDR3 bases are TGTGCCAGCAGCTTGGAAGGAGTCAGGGCTGGGGCCAACGTCCTGACTTTC. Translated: CASSLEGVRAGANVLTF. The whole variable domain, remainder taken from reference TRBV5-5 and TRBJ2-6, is DAGVTQSPTHLIKTRGQQVTLRCSPISGHKSVSWYQQVLGQGPQFIFQYYEKEERGRGNFPDRFSARQFPNYSSELNVNALLLGDSALYLCASSLEGVRAGANVLTFGAGSRLTVL.

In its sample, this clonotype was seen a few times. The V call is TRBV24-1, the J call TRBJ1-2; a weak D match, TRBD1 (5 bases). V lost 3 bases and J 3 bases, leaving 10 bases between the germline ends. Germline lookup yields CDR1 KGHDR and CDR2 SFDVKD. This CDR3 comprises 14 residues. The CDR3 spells CATSDGAAYYGYTF. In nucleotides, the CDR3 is TGTGCCACCAGTGATGGGGCCGCGTACTATGGCTACACCTTC.

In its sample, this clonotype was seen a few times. CDR3 bases: TGTGCCAGCAGCTTAGCCACCACTAGCACAGATACGCAGTATTTT. Amino acids: CASSLATTSTDTQYF. The chain recombines TRBV7-2 with TRBJ2-3; no definite D call. With 0 bases removed from V and 0 bases from J, the gap between germline ends came to 7 bases. Germline CDR1 and CDR2: SGHTA and FQGNSA. The length of the CDR3 is 15 residues. The full variable domain, its missing parts supplied by reference TRBV7-2 and TRBJ2-3, is GAGVSQSPSNKVTEKGKDVELRCDPISGHTALYWYRQSLGQGLEFLIYFQGNSAPDKSGLPSDRFSAERTGGSVSTLTIQRTQQEDSAVYLCASSLATTSTDTQYFGPGTRLTVL.

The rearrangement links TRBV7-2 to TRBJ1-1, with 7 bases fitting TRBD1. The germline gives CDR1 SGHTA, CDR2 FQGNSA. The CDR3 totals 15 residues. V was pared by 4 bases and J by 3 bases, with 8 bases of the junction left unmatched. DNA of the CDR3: TGTGCCAGCAGCTCCCGGACAGGTGGGCACACTGAAGCTTTCTTT. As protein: CASSSRTGGHTEAFF.

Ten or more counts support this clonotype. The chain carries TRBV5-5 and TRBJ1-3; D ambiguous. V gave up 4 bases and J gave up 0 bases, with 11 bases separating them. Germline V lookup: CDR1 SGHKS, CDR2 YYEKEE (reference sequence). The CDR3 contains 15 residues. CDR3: CASSPDPHSGNTIYF. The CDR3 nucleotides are TGTGCCAGCAGCCCCGACCCTCACTCTGGAAACACCATATATTTT.

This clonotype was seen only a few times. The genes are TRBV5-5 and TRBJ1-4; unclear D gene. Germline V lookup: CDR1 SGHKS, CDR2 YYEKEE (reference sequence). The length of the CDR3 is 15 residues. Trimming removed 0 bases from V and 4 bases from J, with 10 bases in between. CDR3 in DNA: TGTGCCAGCAGCTTGGTAGGGCGACTTAATGAAAAACTGTTTTTT. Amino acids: CASSLVGRLNEKLFF.

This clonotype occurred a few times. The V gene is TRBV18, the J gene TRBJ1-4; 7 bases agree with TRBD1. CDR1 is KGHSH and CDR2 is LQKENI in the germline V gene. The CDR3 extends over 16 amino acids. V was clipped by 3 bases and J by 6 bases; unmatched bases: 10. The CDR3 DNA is TGTGCCAGCTCACCCGCCTTACAGGGGATTGATGAAAAACTGTTTTTT. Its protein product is CASSPALQGIDEKLFF. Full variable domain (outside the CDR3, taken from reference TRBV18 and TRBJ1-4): NAGVMQNPRHLVRRRGQEARLRCSPMKGHSHVYWYRQLPEEGLKFMVYLQKENIIDESGMPKERFSAEFPKEGPSILRIQQVVRGDSAAYFCASSPALQGIDEKLFFGSGTQLSVL.

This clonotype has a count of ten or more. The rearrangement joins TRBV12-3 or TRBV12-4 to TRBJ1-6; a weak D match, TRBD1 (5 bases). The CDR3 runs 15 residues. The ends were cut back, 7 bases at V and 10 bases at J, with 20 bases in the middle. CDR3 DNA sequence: TGTGCCAGCACCCGTGGGGGTAACCGGTACTCACCCCTCCACTTT. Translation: CASTRGGNRYSPLHF.

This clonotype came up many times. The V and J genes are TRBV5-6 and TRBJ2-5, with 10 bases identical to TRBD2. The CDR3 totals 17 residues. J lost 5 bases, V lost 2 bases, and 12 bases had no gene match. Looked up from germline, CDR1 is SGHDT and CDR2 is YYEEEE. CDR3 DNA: TGTGCCAGCAGCTTATTCGGAGCGGGGGGGCGCCCGGAGACCCAGTACTTC. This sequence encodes CASSLFGAGGRPETQYF.

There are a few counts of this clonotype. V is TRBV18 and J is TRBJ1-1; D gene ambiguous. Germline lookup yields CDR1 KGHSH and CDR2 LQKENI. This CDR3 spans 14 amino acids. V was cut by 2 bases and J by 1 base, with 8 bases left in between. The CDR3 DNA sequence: TGTGCCAGCTCACCAGCGGTTGAGAACACTGAAGCTTTCTTT. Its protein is CASSPAVENTEAFF.

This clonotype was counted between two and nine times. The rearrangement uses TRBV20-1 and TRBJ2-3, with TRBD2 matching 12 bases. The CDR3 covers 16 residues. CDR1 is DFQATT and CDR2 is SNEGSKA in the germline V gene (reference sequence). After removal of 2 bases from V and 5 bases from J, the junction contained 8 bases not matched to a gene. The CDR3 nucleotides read TGCAGTGCTAGACCCGGGACTAGCGGGCTTAAAGATACGCAGTATTTT. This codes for CSARPGTSGLKDTQYF.

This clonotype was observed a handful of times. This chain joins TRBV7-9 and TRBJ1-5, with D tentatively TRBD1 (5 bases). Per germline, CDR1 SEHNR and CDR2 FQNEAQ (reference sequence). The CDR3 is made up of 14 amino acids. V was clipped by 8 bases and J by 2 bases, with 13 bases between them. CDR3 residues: CASSKGMGNQPQHF. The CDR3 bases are TGTGCCAGCTCCAAGGGGATGGGCAATCAGCCCCAGCATTTT.

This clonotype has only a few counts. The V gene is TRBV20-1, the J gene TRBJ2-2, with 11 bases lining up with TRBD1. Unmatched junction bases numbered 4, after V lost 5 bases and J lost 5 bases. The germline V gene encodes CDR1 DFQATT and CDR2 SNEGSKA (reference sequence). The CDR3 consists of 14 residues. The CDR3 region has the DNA TGCAGTGCTCGTTGGGACAGGGGGACCGGGGAGCTGTTTTTT. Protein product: CSARWDRGTGELFF.

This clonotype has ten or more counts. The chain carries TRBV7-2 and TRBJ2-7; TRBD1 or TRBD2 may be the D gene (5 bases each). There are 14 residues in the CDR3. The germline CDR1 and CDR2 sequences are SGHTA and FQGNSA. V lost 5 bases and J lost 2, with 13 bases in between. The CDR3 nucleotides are TGTGCCAGCAGCCTAGGGATGGGGGCCTACGAGCAGTACGTC. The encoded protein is CASSLGMGAYEQYV.

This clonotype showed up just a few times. The CDR3 loop is CSARLLRYEQFF. CDR3 sequence (DNA): TGCAGTGCTAGATTGTTGAGGTATGAGCAGTTCTTC. The chain is built from TRBV20-1 and TRBJ2-1, with no clear D. The CDR3 contains 12 residues. Germline assignment: CDR1 DFQATT and CDR2 SNEGSKA (reference sequence). V lost 2 bases and J lost 8, with 10 bases in between.

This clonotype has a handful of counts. This CDR3 is CASSVGTAGNTIYF. The CDR3 DNA follows: TGTGCCAGCAGCGTCGGGACAGCTGGAAACACCATATATTTT. This rearrangement joins TRBV9 to TRBJ1-3; TRBD1 matches 7 bases. CDR3 size: 14 residues. From germline, CDR1 is SGDLS and CDR2 YYNGEE. The trim removed 2 bases at V and 2 bases at J, leaving 1 base unmatched.

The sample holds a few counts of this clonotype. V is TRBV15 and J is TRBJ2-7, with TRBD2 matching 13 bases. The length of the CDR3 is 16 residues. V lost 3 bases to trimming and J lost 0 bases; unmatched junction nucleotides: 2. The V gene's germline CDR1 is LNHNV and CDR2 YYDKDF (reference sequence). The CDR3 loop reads CATSRGLAGSSYEQYF. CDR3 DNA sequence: TGTGCCACCAGCAGGGGACTAGCGGGGAGCTCCTACGAGCAGTACTTC.

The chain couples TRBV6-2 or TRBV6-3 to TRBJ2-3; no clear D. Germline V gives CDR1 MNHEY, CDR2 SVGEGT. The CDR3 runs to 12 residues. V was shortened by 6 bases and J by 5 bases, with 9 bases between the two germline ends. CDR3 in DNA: TGTGCCAGCAGGCGCCCGGTAGATACGCAGTATTTT. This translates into CASRRPVDTQYF.

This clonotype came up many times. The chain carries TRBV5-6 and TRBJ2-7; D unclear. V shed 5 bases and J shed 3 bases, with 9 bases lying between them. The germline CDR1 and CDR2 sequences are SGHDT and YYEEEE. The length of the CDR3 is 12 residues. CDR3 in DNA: TGTGCCAGCAGTAACAGCTACTACGAGCAGTACTTC. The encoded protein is CASSNSYYEQYF.

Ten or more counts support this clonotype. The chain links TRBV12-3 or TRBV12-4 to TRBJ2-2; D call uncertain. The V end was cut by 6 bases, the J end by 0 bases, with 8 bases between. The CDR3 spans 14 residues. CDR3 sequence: CASSPGANTGELFF. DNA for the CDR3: TGTGCCAGCAGCCCTGGCGCGAACACCGGGGAGCTGTTTTTT.

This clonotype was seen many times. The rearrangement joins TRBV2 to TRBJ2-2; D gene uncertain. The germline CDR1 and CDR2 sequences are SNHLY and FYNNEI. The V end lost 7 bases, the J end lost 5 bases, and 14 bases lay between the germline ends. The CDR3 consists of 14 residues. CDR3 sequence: CASKKSVFTGELFF. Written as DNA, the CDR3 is TGTGCCAGCAAAAAAAGTGTCTTTACCGGGGAGCTGTTTTTT. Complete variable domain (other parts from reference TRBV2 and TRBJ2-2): EPEVTQTPSHQVTQMGQEVILRCVPISNHLYFYWYRQILGQKVEFLVSFYNNEISEKSEIFDDQFSVERPDGSNFTLKIRSTKLEDSAMYFCASKKSVFTGELFFGEGSRLTVL.

Here the CDR3 DNA reads TGTGCCAGCAGCCCAAGGGGGAGGCTAATGAACACTGAAGCTTTCTTT. The encoded protein is CASSPRGRLMNTEAFF. The V gene is TRBV12-3 or TRBV12-4, the J gene TRBJ1-1, with a tentative D call TRBD1 (6 bases). CDR3 length equals 16 residues. Trimming pared 6 bases from V and 0 bases from J, leaving 17 bases between.

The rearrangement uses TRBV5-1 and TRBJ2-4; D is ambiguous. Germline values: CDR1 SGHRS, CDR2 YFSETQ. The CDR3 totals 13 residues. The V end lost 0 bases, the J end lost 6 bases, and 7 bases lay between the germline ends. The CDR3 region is CASSLEMTNIQYF. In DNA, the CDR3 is TGCGCCAGCAGCTTGGAGATGACAAACATTCAGTACTTC.

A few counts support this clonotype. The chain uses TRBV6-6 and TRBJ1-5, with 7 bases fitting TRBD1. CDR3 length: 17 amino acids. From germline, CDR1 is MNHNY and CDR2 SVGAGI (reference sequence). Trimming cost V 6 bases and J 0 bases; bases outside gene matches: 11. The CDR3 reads CASRATGPQYSNQPQHF. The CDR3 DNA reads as TGTGCCAGCAGGGCGACAGGGCCCCAATATAGCAATCAGCCCCAGCATTTT.